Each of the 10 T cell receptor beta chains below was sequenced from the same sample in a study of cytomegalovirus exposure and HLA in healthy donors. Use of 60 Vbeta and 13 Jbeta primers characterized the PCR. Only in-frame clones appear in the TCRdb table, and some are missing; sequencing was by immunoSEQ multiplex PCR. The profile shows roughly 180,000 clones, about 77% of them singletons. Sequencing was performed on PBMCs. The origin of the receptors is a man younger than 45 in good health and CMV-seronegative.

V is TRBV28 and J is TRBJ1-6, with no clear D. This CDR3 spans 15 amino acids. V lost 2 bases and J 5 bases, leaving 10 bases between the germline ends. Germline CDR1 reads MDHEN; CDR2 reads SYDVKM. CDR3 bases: TGTGCCAGCAGTTTACCGAGGGCCAATAATTCACCCCTCCACTTT. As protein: CASSLPRANNSPLHF.

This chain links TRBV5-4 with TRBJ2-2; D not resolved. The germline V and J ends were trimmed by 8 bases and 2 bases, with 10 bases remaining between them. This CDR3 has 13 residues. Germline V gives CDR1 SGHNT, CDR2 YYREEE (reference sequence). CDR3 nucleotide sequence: TGTGCCAGTGAGGTCTTTAACACCGGGGAGCTGTTTTTT. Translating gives CASEVFNTGELFF.

CDR3 DNA sequence: TGCGCCAGCAGCCAAGATTGGGGCTTCCATCAGCCCCAGCATTTT. It yields the protein CASSQDWGFHQPQHF. The gene calls are TRBV4-3 and TRBJ1-5; maybe TRBD1 (5 bases). Germline V gene data show CDR1 as LGHNA and CDR2 as YSLEER. The CDR3 consists of 15 residues. Trimming took off 0 bases at V and 5 bases at J, with 11 bases between the two ends.

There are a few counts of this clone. CDR3 coding DNA: TGTGCCAGCAGGGAGAGCGGGGGCCTCAACGAGCAGTACTTC. This encodes CASRESGGLNEQYF. The J gene is TRBJ2-7, the V gene TRBV7-2, with 8 bases aligning to TRBD2. The CDR3 has 14 residues. Trimming took 6 bases from V and 5 from J; bases not matched to a gene: 9. Per germline, CDR1 SGHTA and CDR2 FQGNSA.

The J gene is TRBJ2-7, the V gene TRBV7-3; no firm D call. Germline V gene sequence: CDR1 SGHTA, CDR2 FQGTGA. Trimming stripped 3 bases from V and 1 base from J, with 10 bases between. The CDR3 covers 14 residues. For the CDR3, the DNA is TGTGCCAGCAGCTTTTCCTATCCTTCCTACGAGCAGTACTTC. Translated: CASSFSYPSYEQYF.

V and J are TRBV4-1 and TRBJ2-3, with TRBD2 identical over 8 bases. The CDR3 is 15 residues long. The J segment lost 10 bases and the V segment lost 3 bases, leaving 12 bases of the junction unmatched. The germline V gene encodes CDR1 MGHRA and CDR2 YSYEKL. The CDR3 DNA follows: TGCGCCAGCAGCCAGCCCGGGGGGGGTAGCGGAGCGCAGTATTTT. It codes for CASSQPGGGSGAQYF.

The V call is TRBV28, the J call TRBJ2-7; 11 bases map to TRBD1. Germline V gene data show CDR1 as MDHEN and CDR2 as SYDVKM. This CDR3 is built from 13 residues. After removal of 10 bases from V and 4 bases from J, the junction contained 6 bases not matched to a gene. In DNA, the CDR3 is TGTGCCACCAAGGACAGGGGGCAATACGAGCAGTACTTC. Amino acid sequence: CATKDRGQYEQYF.

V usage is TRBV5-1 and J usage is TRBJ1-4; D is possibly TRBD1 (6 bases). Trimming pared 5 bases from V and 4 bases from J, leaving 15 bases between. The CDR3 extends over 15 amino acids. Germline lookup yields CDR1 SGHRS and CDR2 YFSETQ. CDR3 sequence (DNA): TGCGCCAGCAGTGGAACAGGGTTGGGTAATGAAAAACTGTTTTTT. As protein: CASSGTGLGNEKLFF.

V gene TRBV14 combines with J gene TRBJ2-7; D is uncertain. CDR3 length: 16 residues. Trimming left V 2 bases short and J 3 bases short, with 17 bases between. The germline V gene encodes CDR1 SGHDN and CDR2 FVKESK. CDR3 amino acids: CASSQSADSYIYEQYF. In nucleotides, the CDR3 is TGTGCCAGCAGCCAATCCGCTGATTCTTACATCTACGAGCAGTACTTC.

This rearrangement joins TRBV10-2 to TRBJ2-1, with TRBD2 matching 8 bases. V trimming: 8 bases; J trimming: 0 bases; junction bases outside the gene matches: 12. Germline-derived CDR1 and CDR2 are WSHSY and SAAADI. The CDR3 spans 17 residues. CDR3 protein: CASEGLGGISSYNEQFF. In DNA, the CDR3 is TGCGCCAGCGAGGGACTAGGTGGGATAAGCTCCTACAATGAGCAGTTCTTC.